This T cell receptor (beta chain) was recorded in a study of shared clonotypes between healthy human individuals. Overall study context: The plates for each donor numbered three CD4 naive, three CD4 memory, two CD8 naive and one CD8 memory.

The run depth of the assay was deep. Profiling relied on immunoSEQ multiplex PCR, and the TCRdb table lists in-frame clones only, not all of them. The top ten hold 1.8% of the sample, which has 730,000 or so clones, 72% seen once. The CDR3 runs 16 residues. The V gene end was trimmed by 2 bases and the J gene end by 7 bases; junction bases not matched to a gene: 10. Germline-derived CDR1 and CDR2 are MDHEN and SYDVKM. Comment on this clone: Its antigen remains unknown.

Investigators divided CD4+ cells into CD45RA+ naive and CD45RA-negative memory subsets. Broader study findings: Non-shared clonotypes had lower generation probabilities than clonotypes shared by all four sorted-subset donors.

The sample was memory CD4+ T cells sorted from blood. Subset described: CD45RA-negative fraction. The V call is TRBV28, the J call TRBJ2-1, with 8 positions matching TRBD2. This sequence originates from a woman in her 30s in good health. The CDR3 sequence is CASSLITSGSANEQFF. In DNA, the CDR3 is TGTGCCAGCAGTTTAATAACTAGCGGTTCGGCTAATGAGCAGTTCTTC.